This T cell receptor beta chain originates from a study of shared clonotypes between healthy human individuals (dated by TCRdb to 2020 to 2021). Regarding the complete study: Two women and a few men aged 18 to 49 years were included in the cohort. For each donor, CD4 naive and CD4 memory were each given three plates, CD8 naive was given two plates, and CD8 memory was given one plate. To estimate repertoire size and how much clonotypes are shared between individuals, the study performed deep sequencing of blood TCR repertoires from 4 to 6 healthy adults. Different laboratories and diverse techniques were used to prepare libraries and sequence TCR repertoires, to increase sequencing depth and limit assay-specific biases. Leukapheresis yielded between about 0.85 and 10 billion PBMCs per donor.

CDR1 and CDR2 (SGHAT, FQNNGV) derive from the germline V gene. V is cut back by 3 bases and J by 3 bases, with 3 bases in the junction unmatched. Reading from cysteine to phenylalanine, the CDR3 counts 14 amino acids. Kept here is only the CDR3 DNA, which spans 42 bases and is read in frame from base 1. For this clone: No antigen is known for it. No much larger clone is present one base from it, and per-base qualities are unavailable.

What the work shows at the level of the full study, not this receptor alone: Compared with non-shared clonotypes, the clonotypes found in all four sorted-subset donors had higher generation probabilities. Even with the large sequencing depth, rarefaction of the sorted-subset datasets indicated that sequencing was incomplete. Naive subsets generally had larger estimated clonotype richness than memory subsets. Because the study included a small number of donors, the genetic and exposure-history diversity represented was limited. Sampling was restricted to blood, and TCR repertoires in tissues likely differ from the TCR repertoires found in blood. Sharing across four donors was observed for approximately 5% of naive CD4, 3.5% of naive CD8, about 2.3% of memory CD4, and approximately 0.41% of memory CD8 clonotypes. Based on pairwise subsampling, the degree of clonotype sharing among donors was expected to be affected by sequencing depth.

Using the deep immunoSEQ assay, multiplex PCR amplified TCR CDR3 regions from genomic DNA. For each cell subset, the extracted genomic DNA was distributed evenly across all wells of several immunoSEQ 96-well plates, and each plate served as one replicate. Each replicate PCR for sorted subsets received around 200 ng genomic DNA, equal to roughly 30,000 T cell genomes. The purified libraries were quantified using a Qubit 3.0 fluorometer, sized with a Bioanalyzer 2100, and then quantified again using the KAPA Library Quantification kit. Every immunoSEQ 96-well plate was sequenced on a dedicated single-read 150-cycle Illumina NextSeq 550 flow cell. Per the source publication's procedure: Because the immunoSEQ output included only junctional sequences and no quality scores, the filtering could not be the same as the filtering used for full-length reads. Sequences were annotated with PyIR, a Python wrapper for IgBLAST v1.9, and V/J genes and CDR3 were assigned using IMGT germline references. Reads were removed for weak V/J assignments (E-value above 1e-6), missing CDR3, stop codons, out-of-frame junctions, or ambiguous translated residues. V3J clonotypes were defined by identical inferred V gene, J gene, and CDR3 amino acid sequence. To compute the percentage overlap between repertoires, the number of shared unique clonotypes was divided by the size of the smaller repertoire. RTK rarefaction, the Chao1 estimator, and Recon v2.1 estimates of unobserved clonotypes were used to assess repertoire richness. Generation probabilities were computed with OLGA for all TCRbeta clonotypes obtained by the gDNA method from a few donors. TCRdb re-hosts the immuneACCESS table, in-frame sequences only. Its copies lack some clones; in the studies checked, an unresolved V gene accounts for under half of them, and the cause for the rest is not known. The DNA was the basis for D and trimming; V, J and clone size are from that table. The sample table lists roughly 1,000,000 clones, 75% to 85% of them with a count of one. The ten most abundant clones make up approximately 0.5% of the sample.

The donors were healthy, HIV-negative adults with no recently reported acute infections or vaccinations. Only Caucasian adults living in Nashville, Tennessee, USA were represented among the donors. CD4+ T cells were enriched by magnetic negative selection; naive cells were then positively selected on CD45RA, and the negative fraction formed the memory subset. Blood was obtained by leukapheresis, after which PBMCs were separated by Ficoll-Histopaque density gradient centrifugation and cryopreserved in liquid nitrogen vapor phase. Analytical flow cytometry was used to check the purity and quantity of every magnetically sorted T cell population. Genomic DNA was isolated from every sorted fraction and measured by UV absorbance on a Nanodrop 2000c.

The chain couples TRBV11-2 to TRBJ1-1; 8 bases in the middle match TRBD1. This clonotype was sampled from a man aged 18-30 years in good health. Some clones in this sample may be carry-over from other donors' samples. The sequencing sample was made of memory CD4+ T cells from PBMCs. The sample's cell subset or site, from its label and the paper: CD45RA-negative fraction. The nucleotide sequence reads as follows: TGTGCCAGCAGCTTCGGACAGGGTTACACTGAAGCTTTCTTT. Translated, this gives CASSFGQGYTEAFF.